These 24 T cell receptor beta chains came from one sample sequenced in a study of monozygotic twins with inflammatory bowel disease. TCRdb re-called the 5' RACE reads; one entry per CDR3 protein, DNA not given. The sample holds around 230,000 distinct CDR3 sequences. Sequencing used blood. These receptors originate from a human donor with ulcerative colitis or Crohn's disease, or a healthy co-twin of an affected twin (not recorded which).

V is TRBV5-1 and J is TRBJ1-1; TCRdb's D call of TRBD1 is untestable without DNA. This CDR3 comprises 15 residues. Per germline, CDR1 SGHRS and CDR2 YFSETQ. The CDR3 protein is CASSAGRGGNTEAFF.

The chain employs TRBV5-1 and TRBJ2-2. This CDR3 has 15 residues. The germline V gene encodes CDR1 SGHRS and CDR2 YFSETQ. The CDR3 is CASSPTRANTGELFF. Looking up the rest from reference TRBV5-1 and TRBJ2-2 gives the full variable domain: KAGVTQTPRYLIKTRGQQVTLSCSPISGHRSVSWYQQTPGQGLQFLFEYFSETQRNKGNFPGRFSGRQFSNSRSEMNVSTLELGDSALYLCASSPTRANTGELFFGEGSRLTVL.

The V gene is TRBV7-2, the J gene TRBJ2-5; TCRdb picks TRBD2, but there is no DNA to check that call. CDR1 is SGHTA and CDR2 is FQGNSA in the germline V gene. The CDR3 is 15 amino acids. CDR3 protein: CASSLNLAGGETQYF.

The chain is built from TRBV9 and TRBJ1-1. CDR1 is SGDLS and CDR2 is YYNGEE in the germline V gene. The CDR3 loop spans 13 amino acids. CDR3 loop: CASSVVSNTEAFF.

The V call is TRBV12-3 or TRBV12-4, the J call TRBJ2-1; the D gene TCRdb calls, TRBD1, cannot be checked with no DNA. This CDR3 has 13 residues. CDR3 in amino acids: CASREGVGSEQFF.

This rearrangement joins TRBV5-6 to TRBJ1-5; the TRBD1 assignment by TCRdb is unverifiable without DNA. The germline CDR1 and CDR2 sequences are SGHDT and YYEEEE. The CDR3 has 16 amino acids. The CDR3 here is CASSYGTGDSNQPQHF.

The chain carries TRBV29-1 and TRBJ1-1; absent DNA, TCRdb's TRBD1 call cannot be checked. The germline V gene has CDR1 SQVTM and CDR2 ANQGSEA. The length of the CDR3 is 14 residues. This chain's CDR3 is CSVERGQGYTEAFF.

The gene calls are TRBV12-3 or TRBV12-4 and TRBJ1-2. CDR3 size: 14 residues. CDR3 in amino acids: CASSLGRSPYGYTF.

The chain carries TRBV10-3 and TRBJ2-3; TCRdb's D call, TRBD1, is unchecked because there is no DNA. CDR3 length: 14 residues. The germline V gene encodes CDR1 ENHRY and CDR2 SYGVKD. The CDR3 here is CAIRRGGSEDTQYF.

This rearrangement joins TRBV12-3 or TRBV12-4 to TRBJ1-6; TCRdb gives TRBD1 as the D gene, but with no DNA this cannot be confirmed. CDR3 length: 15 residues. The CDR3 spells CASSWAGSLDSPLHF.

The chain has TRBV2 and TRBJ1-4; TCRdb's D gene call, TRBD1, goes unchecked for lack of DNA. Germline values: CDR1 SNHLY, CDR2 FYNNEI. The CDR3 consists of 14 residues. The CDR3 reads CASRSRGRNEKLFF.

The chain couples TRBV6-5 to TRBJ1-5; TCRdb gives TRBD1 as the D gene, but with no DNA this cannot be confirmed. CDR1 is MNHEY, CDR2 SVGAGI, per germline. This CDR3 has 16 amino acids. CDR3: CASSFWVGGSNQPQHF.

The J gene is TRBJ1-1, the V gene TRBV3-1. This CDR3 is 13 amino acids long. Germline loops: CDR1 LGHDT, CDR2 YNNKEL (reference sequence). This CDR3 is CASSPATNTEAFF.

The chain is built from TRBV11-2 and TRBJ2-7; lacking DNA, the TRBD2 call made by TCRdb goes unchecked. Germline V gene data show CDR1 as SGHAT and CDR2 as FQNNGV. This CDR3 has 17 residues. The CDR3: CASSLVASGGSSYEQYF.

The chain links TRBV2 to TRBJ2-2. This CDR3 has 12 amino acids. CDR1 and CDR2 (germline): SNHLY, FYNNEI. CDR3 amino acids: CAPERVSGELFF.

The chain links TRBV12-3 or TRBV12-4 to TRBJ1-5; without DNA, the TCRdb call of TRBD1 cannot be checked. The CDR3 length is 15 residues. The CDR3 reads CASSRALGIGQPQHF.

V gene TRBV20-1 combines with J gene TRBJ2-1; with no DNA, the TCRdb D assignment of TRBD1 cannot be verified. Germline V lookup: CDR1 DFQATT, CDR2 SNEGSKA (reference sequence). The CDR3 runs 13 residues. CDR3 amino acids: CSATGTGDNEQFF.

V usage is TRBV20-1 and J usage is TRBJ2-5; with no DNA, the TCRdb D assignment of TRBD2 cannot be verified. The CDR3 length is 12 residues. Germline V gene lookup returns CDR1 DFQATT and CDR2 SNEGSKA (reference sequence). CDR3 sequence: CSAPQRAETQYF.

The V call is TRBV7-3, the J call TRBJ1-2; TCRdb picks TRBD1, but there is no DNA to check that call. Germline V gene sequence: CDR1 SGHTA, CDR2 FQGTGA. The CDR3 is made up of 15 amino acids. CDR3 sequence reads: CASTFQGADATGYTF.

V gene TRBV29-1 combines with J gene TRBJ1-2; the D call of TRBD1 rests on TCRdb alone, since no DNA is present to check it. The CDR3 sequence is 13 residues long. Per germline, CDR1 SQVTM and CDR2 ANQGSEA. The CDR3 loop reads CSVAMTGHHGYTF.

This CDR3 is CASSVTKDTQYF. The chain is built from TRBV9 and TRBJ2-3. The CDR3 covers 12 residues. Germline V gene data show CDR1 as SGDLS and CDR2 as YYNGEE.

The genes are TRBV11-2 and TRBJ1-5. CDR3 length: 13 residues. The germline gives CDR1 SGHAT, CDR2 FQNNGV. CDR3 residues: CASSREVGQPQHF.

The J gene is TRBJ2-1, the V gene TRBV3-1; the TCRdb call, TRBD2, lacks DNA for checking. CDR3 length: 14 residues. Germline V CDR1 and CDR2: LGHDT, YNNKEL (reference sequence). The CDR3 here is CASSQEGRYNEQFF.

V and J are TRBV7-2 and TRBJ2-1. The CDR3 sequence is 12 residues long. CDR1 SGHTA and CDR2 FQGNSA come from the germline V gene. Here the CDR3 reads CASSLRGDEQFF.